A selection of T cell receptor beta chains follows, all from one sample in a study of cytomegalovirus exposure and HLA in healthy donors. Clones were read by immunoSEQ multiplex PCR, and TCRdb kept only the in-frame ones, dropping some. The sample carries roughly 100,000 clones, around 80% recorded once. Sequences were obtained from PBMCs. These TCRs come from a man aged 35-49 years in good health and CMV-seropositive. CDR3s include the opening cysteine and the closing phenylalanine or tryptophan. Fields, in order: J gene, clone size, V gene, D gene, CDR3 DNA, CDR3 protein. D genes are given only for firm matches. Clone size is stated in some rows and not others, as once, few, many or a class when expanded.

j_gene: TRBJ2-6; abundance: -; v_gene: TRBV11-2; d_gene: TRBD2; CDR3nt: TGTGCCAGCAGCGAACGACTAGCGAGGGCCTCTGGGGCCAACGGCCTGACTTTC; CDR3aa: CASSERLARASGANGLTF
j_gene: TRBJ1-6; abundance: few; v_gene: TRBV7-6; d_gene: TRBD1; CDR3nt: TGTGCCAGCAGCTTATTGGGCAGGGGGCTCTCACCCCTCCACTTT; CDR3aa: CASSLLGRGLSPLHF
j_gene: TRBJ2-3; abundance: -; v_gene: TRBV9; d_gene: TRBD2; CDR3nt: TGTGCCAGCAGCGTAGAGGACGGGAGGGCAGATACGCAGTATTTT; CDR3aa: CASSVEDGRADTQYF
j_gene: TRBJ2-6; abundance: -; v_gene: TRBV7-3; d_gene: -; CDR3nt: TGTGCCAGCAGCCCCAACCCCGTAGGGGTAGGGGCCAACGGCCTGACTTTC; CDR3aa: CASSPNPVGVGANGLTF
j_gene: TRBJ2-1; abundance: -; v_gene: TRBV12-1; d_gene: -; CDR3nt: TGTGCCAGCAGCCCCCTGACAAGAGTCAATGAGCAGTTCTTC; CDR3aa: CASSPLTRVNEQFF
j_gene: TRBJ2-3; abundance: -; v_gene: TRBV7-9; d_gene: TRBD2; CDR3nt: TGTGCCAGCAGCCCCACGAGGGGTAGCGGGCCCACAGATACGCAGTATTTT; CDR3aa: CASSPTRGSGPTDTQYF
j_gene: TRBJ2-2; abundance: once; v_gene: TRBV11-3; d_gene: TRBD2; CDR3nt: TGTGCCAGCAGCTTAGATCTTCGCCTAGCGGTGAACACCGGGGAGCTGTTTTTT; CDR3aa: CASSLDLRLAVNTGELFF
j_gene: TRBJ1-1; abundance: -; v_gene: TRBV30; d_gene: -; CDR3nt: TGTGCCTGGAGTGTAGCGTTGAACACTGAAGCTTTCTTT; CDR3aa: CAWSVALNTEAFF
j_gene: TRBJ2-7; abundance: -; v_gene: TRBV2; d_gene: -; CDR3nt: TGTGCCAGCACCTGGGAGACAGGCAACGAGCAGTACTTC; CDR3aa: CASTWETGNEQYF
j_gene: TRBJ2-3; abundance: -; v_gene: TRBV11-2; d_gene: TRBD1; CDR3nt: TGTGCCAGCAGCTACAGGGGTGGGAGCACAGATACGCAGTATTTT; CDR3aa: CASSYRGGSTDTQYF
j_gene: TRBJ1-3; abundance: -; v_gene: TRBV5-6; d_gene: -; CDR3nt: TGTGCCAGCAGCTTGGTACGGAGCTCTGGAAACACCATATATTTT; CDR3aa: CASSLVRSSGNTIYF
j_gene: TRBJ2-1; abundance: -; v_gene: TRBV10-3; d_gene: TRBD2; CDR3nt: TGTGCCATCAGGTATGATACTAGGACTAGCGGGAGCTACAATGAGCAGTTCTTC; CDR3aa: CAIRYDTRTSGSYNEQFF
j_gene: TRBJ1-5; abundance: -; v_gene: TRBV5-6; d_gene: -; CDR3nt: TGTGCCAGCAGCTTGGCACAGGGAGGCAATCAGCCCCAGCATTTT; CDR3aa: CASSLAQGGNQPQHF
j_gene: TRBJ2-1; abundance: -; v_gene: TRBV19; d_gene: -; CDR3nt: TGTGCCAGTAGTGTATCCCTTAGCAATGAGCAGTTCTTC; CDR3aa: CASSVSLSNEQFF
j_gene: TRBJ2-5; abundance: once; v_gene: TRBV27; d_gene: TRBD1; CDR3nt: TGTGCCAGCAGTCCCTGGGACAGGGCGTCAGAGACCCAGTACTTC; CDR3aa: CASSPWDRASETQYF
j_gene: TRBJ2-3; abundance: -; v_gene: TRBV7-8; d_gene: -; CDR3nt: TGTGCCAGCAGCTTACTTCCAGGCACAGATACGCAGTATTTT; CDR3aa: CASSLLPGTDTQYF
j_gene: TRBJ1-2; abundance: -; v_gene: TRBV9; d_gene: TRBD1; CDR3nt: TGTGCCAGCACCGTCGGAGGGGGCACCTATGGCTACACCTTC; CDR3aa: CASTVGGGTYGYTF
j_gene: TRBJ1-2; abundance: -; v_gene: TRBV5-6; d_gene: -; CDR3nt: TGTGCCAGCAGCTTGCCTGGGGCCCTTGAGGGCTACACCTTC; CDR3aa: CASSLPGALEGYTF